This entry concerns a single TCR beta chain. Its antigen is undetermined. The data originate from a study of T cell responses to AZD1222 COVID-19 vaccine. Points from the study as a whole: Vaccine-related CD4 TCRs covered spike, predominating at 160-218 and 743-854. Spike-specific TCR breadth rose after two AZD1222 doses, and depth rose as well. The donor group comprised mostly white British people and more females; the analysis possibly underestimated clonal diversity.

CDR3 length equals 16 residues. V lost 3 bases to trimming and J lost 8 bases, with 19 bases between them. Germline V gene sequence: CDR1 LNHDA, CDR2 SQIVND (reference sequence). Second-dose recipients at about 4 or about 12 weeks were treated as one pooled group. The method was immunoSEQ multiplex PCR; TCRdb's version includes in-frame clones alone and lacks a portion of them. This sample has 120,000 to 150,000 clones; roughly 91% occur once, and the top ten carry 3.1%. This receptor was taken from an adult who received the AZD1222 COVID-19 vaccine. The sample consisted of peripheral blood, taken 28 days after the second AZD1222 dose. The chain uses TRBV19 and TRBJ1-4, with D possibly being TRBD1 (5 bases). The CDR3: CASSMEPTPGREKLFF. CDR3 DNA: TGTGCCAGTAGTATGGAACCAACCCCGGGACGCGAAAAACTGTTTTTT. The full variable domain, completed using reference TRBV19 and TRBJ1-4, is DGGITQSPKYLFRKEGQNVTLSCEQNLNHDAMYWYRQDPGQGLRLIYYSQIVNDFQKGDIAEGYSVSREKKESFPLTVTSAQKNPTAFYLCASSMEPTPGREKLFFGSGTQLSVL.